The clone carrying this T cell receptor (beta chain) was counted ten times or more. No antigen is known for it. The data were taken from a study of T cell repertoires in cytomegalovirus infection. Study summary: CMV infection plus the matching HLA type was flagged by public TCR beta signatures. Study results and limitations: HLA-C-restricted CMV clonotypes gave the most frequent clonotype in two of eight donors.

Each CDR3 protein is one row after TCRdb ran MiXCR on the reads. Of 900,000 to 950,000 distinct CDR3 sequences in the sample, about a third are singletons; the top ten hold roughly an eighth. The material was cultured CD8+ T cells from PBMCs, obtained from culture after CMV antigen stimulation. The receptor comes from a human donor in good health (CMV status not recorded). Some clones in this sample may be carry-over from other donors' samples.

CDR3 DNA sequence: TGTGCCAGCGGCCTAGCGGGGGGTGAGACCCAGTACTTC. Translated, it gives CASGLAGGETQYF. The V gene is TRBV27, the J gene TRBJ2-5; 11 bases map to TRBD2. The J segment lost 5 bases and the V segment lost 8 bases, leaving 4 bases of the junction unmatched. In germline, CDR1 is MNHEY, CDR2 SMNVEV (reference sequence). This CDR3 has 13 residues.